This T cell receptor (beta chain) was documented in a study of cytomegalovirus exposure and HLA in healthy donors. The wider study: Counted in an early data release were approximately 85 million unique TCRs from HLA-typed donors.

The PCR contained 60 Vbeta and 13 Jbeta primers. Profiled with immunoSEQ multiplex PCR; TCRdb holds only in-frame clones, not every one. This sample contains roughly 120,000 clones. On this clone: What it recognizes is unknown.

Study findings and constraints: Reportedly, a later analysis found an Asian-associated ancestry cluster had fewer N-insertions than the roughly 700-donor mean. A cluster of highly shared sequence variants was likely a sequencing artifact. Later analysis suggested most CMV-associated TCR beta chains were HLA-restricted.

This CDR3 comprises 14 residues. J gave up 3 bases and V 4 bases, and 3 bases lay outside the gene matches. Germline V lookup: CDR1 SGHTA, CDR2 FQGNSA. The rearrangement joins TRBV7-2 to TRBJ2-7; 10 nucleotides match TRBD1. The sample was PBMCs. The clonotype comes from a man aged 35 to 55 in good health and CMV-seropositive. Here the CDR3 DNA reads TGTGCCAGCAGCTCCGGGACAGGGGTCTACGAGCAGTACTTC. Translated: CASSSGTGVYEQYF.